The 30 T cell receptor beta chains below were found in one sample sequenced in a study of PD-L1 blockade in urothelial cancer. The method was immunoSEQ multiplex PCR; TCRdb's version includes in-frame clones alone and lacks a portion of them. The table has roughly 62,000 clones, about 80% seen once. This sample comprised PBMCs, obtained around atezolizumab (anti-PD-L1) treatment. Source of these receptors: a man aged 70-80 years with urothelial cancer.

The chain employs TRBV7-2 and TRBJ1-4; 8 nucleotides line up with TRBD1. After removal of 2 bases from V and 6 bases from J, the junction contained 2 bases not matched to a gene. There are 14 residues in the CDR3. Germline lookup yields CDR1 SGHTA and CDR2 FQGNSA. The CDR3 DNA reads as TGTGCCAGCAGCTTAAGACAGGGGTATGAAAAACTGTTTTTT. It specifies CASSLRQGYEKLFF.

This chain uses TRBV29-1 with TRBJ2-7; 13 bases are a match to TRBD2. The J segment lost 7 bases and the V segment lost 6 bases, leaving 6 bases of the junction unmatched. Germline V gene data show CDR1 as SQVTM and CDR2 as ANQGSEA. This CDR3 region has 13 residues. CDR3 loop: CSVRTSGSGEQYF. For the CDR3, the DNA is TGCAGCGTGAGGACTAGCGGGAGTGGTGAGCAGTACTTC.

J is TRBJ2-7 and V is TRBV6-6; possible D gene TRBD1, 6 bases. The germline gives CDR1 MNHNY, CDR2 SVGAGI (reference sequence). The CDR3 covers 13 residues. The germline V and J ends were trimmed by 2 bases and 3 bases, with 8 bases remaining between them. The CDR3 nucleotides are TGTGCCAGCAGTTACAGGGGGATCTACGAGCAGTACTTC. Its translation is CASSYRGIYEQYF.

The chain recombines TRBV6-1 with TRBJ2-5; TRBD1 matches 7 bases. The CDR3 sequence is 15 residues long. The germline CDR1 and CDR2 sequences are MNHNS and SASEGT. The ends lost 0 bases at V and 4 bases at J; junction bases unmatched: 5. The CDR3 reads CASSEATGTGETQYF. CDR3 in DNA: TGTGCCAGCAGTGAAGCGACAGGGACCGGAGAGACCCAGTACTTC.

The genes are TRBV4-1 and TRBJ2-3; the match to TRBD2 covers 11 bases. Trimming cost V 0 bases and J 2 bases; bases outside gene matches: 13. Germline CDR1 is MGHRA and CDR2 is YSYEKL. The CDR3 is 20 amino acids. The CDR3 nucleotides read TGCGCCAGCAGCCAAGATACCCTAGGGCTAGCGGGAGGATCCACAGATACGCAGTATTTT. Translated: CASSQDTLGLAGGSTDTQYF.

The rearrangement joins TRBV5-1 to TRBJ2-3, with 10 positions matching TRBD1. Germline trimming cut 4 bases from V and 6 bases from J; bases unmatched to any gene: 2. This CDR3 spans 13 amino acids. Germline CDR1 and CDR2: SGHRS and YFSETQ. The DNA of the CDR3 is TGCGCCAGCAGCAGGGACAGGGGTGATACGCAGTATTTT. Translation gives CASSRDRGDTQYF.

As for this clone: This sample also contains other DNA sequences that code for the same CDR3. V and J are TRBV28 and TRBJ1-5, with TRBD1 as a possible D gene (5 bases). V was cut by 1 base and J by 0 bases, with 10 bases left in between. Germline CDR1 reads MDHEN; CDR2 reads SYDVKM. The CDR3 totals 16 residues. Here the CDR3 DNA reads TGTGCCAGCAGTTTATTGACAGCATATAGCAATCAGCCCCAGCATTTT. Its translation is CASSLLTAYSNQPQHF.

This clone was seen a handful of times. The J gene is TRBJ1-1, the V gene TRBV7-3; TRBD1 aligns across 8 bases. Germline V gives CDR1 SGHTA, CDR2 FQGTGA. This CDR3 is 13 amino acids long. V was pared by 5 bases and J by 3 bases, with 2 bases of the junction left unmatched. CDR3 bases: TGTGCCAGCAGCCCGACAGGGGACACTGAAGCTTTCTTT. Protein product: CASSPTGDTEAFF.

This chain links TRBV27 with TRBJ1-2, with 8 bases matching TRBD1. V lost 8 bases to trimming and J lost 1 base; unmatched junction nucleotides: 3. The CDR3 runs 13 residues. From germline, CDR1 is MNHEY and CDR2 SMNVEV (reference sequence). The CDR3 coding sequence is TGTGCCAGCTCAGGGGGCTATAACTATGGCTACACCTTC. Protein: CASSGGYNYGYTF.

This rearrangement joins TRBV5-1 to TRBJ1-1; 9 bases map to TRBD1. Per germline, CDR1 SGHRS and CDR2 YFSETQ. With 4 bases clipped from V and 1 base from J, the junction kept 5 bases outside the gene matches. The CDR3 contains 15 residues. DNA for the CDR3: TGCGCCAGCAGCGCTACACAGGGGGCGAACACTGAAGCTTTCTTT. Translated: CASSATQGANTEAFF.

This sequence joins TRBV7-2 and TRBJ1-1, with D possibly TRBD1 on 6 matching bases. V lost 5 bases and J lost 1, with 11 bases in between. This CDR3 contains 14 residues. Per the germline V gene, CDR1 is SGHTA and CDR2 is FQGNSA. The CDR3 nucleotides are TGTGCCAGCAGCCCGGCGGGGGCGAACACTGAAGCTTTCTTT. It codes for CASSPAGANTEAFF.

The rearrangement joins TRBV7-3 to TRBJ2-7, with TRBD1 matching over 7 bases. The V and J ends lost 6 bases and 5 bases, in that order; junction bases with no gene match: 10. The CDR3 extends over 14 amino acids. Germline values: CDR1 SGHTA, CDR2 FQGTGA. The CDR3: CASRDRTGPNEQYF. In nucleotides, the CDR3 is TGTGCCAGCAGAGACCGGACAGGACCTAACGAGCAGTACTTC.

This clone was counted between two and nine times. This chain links TRBV28 with TRBJ2-5; D may be TRBD1 (6 bases). The CDR3 has 16 residues. Between the trimmed V and J ends, which lost 3 bases and 5 bases, there was a span of 19 bases. The V gene's germline CDR1 is MDHEN and CDR2 SYDVKM. The DNA for the CDR3 is TGTGCCAGCAGTTTCTTAGGGGGTAGGAGAAGTGAGACCCAGTACTTC. The encoded protein is CASSFLGGRRSETQYF.

The genes are TRBV28 and TRBJ1-5; 9 bases fit TRBD1. This CDR3 spans 19 amino acids. Germline V gene data show CDR1 as MDHEN and CDR2 as SYDVKM. The V gene end was trimmed by 2 bases and the J gene end by 4 bases; junction bases not matched to a gene: 15. This CDR3 reads CASSLTRINRDRENQPQHF. The CDR3 nucleotides read TGTGCCAGCAGTTTAACCCGCATTAACCGGGACAGGGAAAATCAGCCCCAGCATTTT.

The rearrangement links TRBV27 to TRBJ2-2; tentative D call: TRBD2 (6 bases). Germline V CDR1 and CDR2: MNHEY, SMNVEV (reference sequence). With 1 base removed from V and 4 bases from J, the gap between germline ends came to 10 bases. This CDR3 region has 15 residues. The CDR3 DNA reads as TGTGCCAGCAGTTTATTCTTGGGGGGCACCGGGGAGCTGTTTTTT. This codes for CASSLFLGGTGELFF.

This rearrangement joins TRBV2 to TRBJ2-4, with a possible D match to TRBD1 (6 bases). V was clipped by 5 bases and J by 0 bases, with 17 bases between them. CDR1 SNHLY and CDR2 FYNNEI come from the germline V gene. This CDR3 has 17 amino acids. CDR3 residues: CASSLRTETLAKNIQYF. In nucleotides, the CDR3 is TGTGCCAGCAGTCTCAGGACAGAGACCCTAGCCAAAAACATTCAGTACTTC.

Of note for this clone: This sample includes further DNA sequences coding for the same CDR3. The V gene is TRBV6-6, the J gene TRBJ2-1; tentatively, D is TRBD2 (7 bases). The CDR3 runs to 14 residues. Trimming removed 2 bases from V and 3 bases from J, with 8 bases in between. The V gene's germline CDR1 is MNHNY and CDR2 SVGAGI (reference sequence). The CDR3 reads CASSYRGGYNEQFF. CDR3 bases: TGTGCCAGCAGTTACAGGGGGGGCTACAATGAGCAGTTCTTC.

This chain links TRBV30 with TRBJ1-1; D unresolved. CDR3 size: 11 residues. The germline V and J ends were trimmed by 3 bases and 10 bases, with 12 bases remaining between them. The germline CDR1 and CDR2 sequences are GTSNPN and SVGIG (reference sequence). In DNA form, the CDR3 reads TGTGCCTGGAGACGATCCGCGGTAGCTTTCTTT. Its protein is CAWRRSAVAFF.

This clone has more than one count but fewer than ten. This rearrangement joins TRBV10-1 to TRBJ2-2; a possible D gene is TRBD2 (6 bases). From germline, CDR1 is WNHNN and CDR2 SYGVQD (reference sequence). The CDR3 contains 16 residues. V was cut by 4 bases and J by 1 base, with 13 bases left in between. The CDR3 spells CASSGRLGGNTGELFF. The CDR3 DNA reads TGCGCCAGCAGTGGGCGTTTGGGGGGGAACACCGGGGAGCTGTTTTTT.

This clone has a single count. The rearrangement joins TRBV19 to TRBJ1-4; D not certain. The germline V and J ends were trimmed by 3 bases and 4 bases, with 9 bases remaining between them. The CDR3 covers 14 residues. CDR1 and CDR2 (germline): LNHDA, SQIVND (reference sequence). The CDR3 DNA is TGTGCCAGTAGTATTGGAACAGATAATGAAAAACTGTTTTTT. Its protein product is CASSIGTDNEKLFF.

The CDR3 coding sequence is TGTGCCAGTTTTCGGTCCTCCCCCTCTAGCACAGATACGCAGTATTTT. Translating gives CASFRSSPSSTDTQYF. The rearrangement links TRBV2 to TRBJ2-3; D is ambiguous. Germline CDR1 and CDR2: SNHLY and FYNNEI. V was cut by 9 bases and J by 0 bases, with 19 bases left in between. This CDR3 region has 16 residues. The full variable domain, its missing parts supplied by reference TRBV2 and TRBJ2-3, is EPEVTQTPSHQVTQMGQEVILRCVPISNHLYFYWYRQILGQKVEFLVSFYNNEISEKSEIFDDQFSVERPDGSNFTLKIRSTKLEDSAMYFCASFRSSPSSTDTQYFGPGTRLTVL.

This chain links TRBV6-5 with TRBJ2-1, with TRBD1 identical over 8 bases. Germline loops: CDR1 MNHEY, CDR2 SVGAGI. The ends lost 5 bases at V and 6 bases at J; junction bases unmatched: 6. This CDR3 has 14 amino acids. CDR3 DNA: TGTGCCAGCAGTCCCTGGGACAGGCGCAATGAGCAGTTCTTC. As protein: CASSPWDRRNEQFF.

CDR3: CASSLAGAYEQYF. The CDR3 nucleotides are TGTGCCAGCAGCTTAGCGGGAGCCTACGAGCAGTACTTC. The chain carries TRBV11-1 and TRBJ2-7, with TRBD2 as a possible D gene (5 bases). The germline CDR1 and CDR2 sequences are SGHAT and FQDESV (reference sequence). The CDR3 extends over 13 amino acids. V was clipped by 0 bases and J by 2 bases, with 5 bases between them. The full variable domain, its missing parts supplied by reference TRBV11-1 and TRBJ2-7, is EAEVAQSPRYKITEKSQAVAFWCDPISGHATLYWYRQILGQGPELLVQFQDESVVDDSQLPKDRFSAERLKGVDSTLKIQPAELGDSAMYLCASSLAGAYEQYFGPGTRLTVT.

V usage is TRBV18 and J usage is TRBJ2-3; D remains ambiguous. Trimming cost V 3 bases and J 1 base, with 5 bases left between them. The CDR3 sequence is 13 residues long. Per germline, CDR1 KGHSH and CDR2 LQKENI. The CDR3 DNA follows: TGTGCCAGCTCACCCCCCGGCACAGATACGCAGTATTTT. This codes for CASSPPGTDTQYF.

This rearrangement joins TRBV5-1 to TRBJ1-1; D is uncertain. Germline CDR1 SGHRS, CDR2 YFSETQ. The CDR3 sequence is 12 residues long. V dropped 5 bases and J dropped 1 base, with 6 bases sitting between them. This CDR3 reads CASSEANTEAFF. Here the CDR3 DNA reads TGCGCCAGCAGTGAGGCGAACACTGAAGCTTTCTTT.

V usage is TRBV7-9 and J usage is TRBJ2-7, with a possible D match to TRBD1 (5 bases). The CDR3 totals 11 residues. Germline loops: CDR1 SEHNR, CDR2 FQNEAQ (reference sequence). V lost 8 bases, J lost 6 bases, and 11 bases lay in between. The CDR3 nucleotides read TGTGCCAGCGCAGGGATTGGCGAGCAGTACTTC. It yields the protein CASAGIGEQYF.

The gene calls are TRBV20-1 and TRBJ1-2; tentative D call: TRBD1 (5 bases). Trimming shortened V by 4 bases and J by 7 bases, and 10 bases separated the two germline ends. This CDR3 contains 11 residues. CDR1 is DFQATT, CDR2 SNEGSKA, per germline (reference sequence). CDR3 region: CSATGRVGYTF. CDR3 in DNA: TGCAGTGCTACAGGGAGGGTTGGCTACACCTTC.

This clone was seen a single time. The chain combines TRBV5-1 with TRBJ1-2; D unresolved. Trimming removed 4 bases from V and 4 bases from J, with 14 bases in between. Per the germline V gene, CDR1 is SGHRS and CDR2 is YFSETQ. This CDR3 comprises 14 residues. The CDR3: CASSPKATGYGYTF. The CDR3 DNA reads as TGCGCCAGCAGCCCCAAAGCGACGGGCTATGGCTACACCTTC.

The chain combines TRBV5-1 with TRBJ2-2, with D possibly matching TRBD1 (5 bases). V lost 0 bases and J 4 bases, leaving 13 bases between the germline ends. This CDR3 has 16 amino acids. The germline V gene encodes CDR1 SGHRS and CDR2 YFSETQ. In DNA, the CDR3 is TGCGCCAGCAGCTTGGCCCCCAGGGATGGCACCGGGGAGCTGTTTTTT. Its translation: CASSLAPRDGTGELFF.

The V gene is TRBV6-1, the J gene TRBJ2-7; D is perhaps TRBD2 (6 bases). This CDR3 is 15 amino acids long. The germline gives CDR1 MNHNS, CDR2 SASEGT. V lost 0 bases and J 3 bases, leaving 12 bases between the germline ends. Written as DNA, the CDR3 is TGTGCCAGCAGTGAAGCGGCGGGAAGGGGCTACGAGCAGTACTTC. Protein sequence: CASSEAAGRGYEQYF.